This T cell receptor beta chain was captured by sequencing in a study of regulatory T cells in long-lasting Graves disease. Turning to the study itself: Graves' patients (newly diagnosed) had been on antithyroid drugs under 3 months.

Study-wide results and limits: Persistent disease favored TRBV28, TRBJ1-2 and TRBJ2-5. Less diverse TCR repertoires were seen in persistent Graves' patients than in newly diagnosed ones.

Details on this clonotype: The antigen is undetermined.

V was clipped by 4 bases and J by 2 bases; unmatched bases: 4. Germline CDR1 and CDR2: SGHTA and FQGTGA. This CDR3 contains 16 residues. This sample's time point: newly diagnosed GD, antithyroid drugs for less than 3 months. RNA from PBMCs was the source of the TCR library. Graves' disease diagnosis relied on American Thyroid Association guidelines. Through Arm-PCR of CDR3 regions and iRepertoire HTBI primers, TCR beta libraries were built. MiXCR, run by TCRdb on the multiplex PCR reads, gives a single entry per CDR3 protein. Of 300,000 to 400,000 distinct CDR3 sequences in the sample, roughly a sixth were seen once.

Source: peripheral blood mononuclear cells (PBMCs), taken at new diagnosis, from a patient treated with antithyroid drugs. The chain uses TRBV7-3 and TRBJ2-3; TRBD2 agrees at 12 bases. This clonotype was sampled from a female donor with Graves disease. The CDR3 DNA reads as TGTGCCAGCAGCTCGCTAGCGGGAGGGCCCACAGATACGCAGTATTTT. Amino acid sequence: CASSSLAGGPTDTQYF.